The TCR beta chain described here comes from a study of blood T cell repertoires in COVID-19. Overall study: From the United States, Italy and Spain came samples of acute and convalescent COVID-19.

In the authors' workflow: How many nucleated cells were present was estimated from reference gene primer amplification. Using immunoSEQ multiplex PCR, the repertoire was profiled, and TCRdb retains in-frame clones only, with some absent. Clonal size and the V and J genes are those of that table, whereas D and trimming came from the DNA. The data contain about 65,000 clones, 75% to 90% of them singletons. CDR1 and CDR2 (germline): SGHVS, FQNEAQ. CDR3 size: 18 residues. V lost 0 bases to trimming and J lost 0 bases, with 18 bases between them. The rearrangement uses TRBV7-8 and TRBJ2-7; no clear D. This receptor was obtained from a man at least 80 years old with acute or convalescent COVID-19. Sequencing was done on a sample of peripheral blood. CDR3 nucleotides: TGTGCCAGCAGCTTAGCTAAGTTCCAGGCGATATCCTCCTACGAGCAGTACTTC. This gives the protein CASSLAKFQAISSYEQYF.